This T cell receptor beta chain derives from a study of post-analysis software for immune sequencing data. General study points: Controls showed lower frequencies than patients for five TRBV segments, and TRBV5-6, TRBV5-1 and TRBV20-1 were among these.

Concerning this clonotype itself: Antigen unknown.

cDNA libraries for TCR beta contained unique molecular identifiers. TCRdb reprocessed the PCR reads with MiXCR, giving one entry per CDR3 protein. Of around 400,000 distinct CDR3 sequences in the sample, 39% were seen once. The germline CDR1 and CDR2 sequences are MNHEY and SMNVEV (reference sequence). Trimming removed 4 bases from V and 0 bases from J, with 9 bases in between. This CDR3 comprises 14 residues. What was sequenced was blood. The rearrangement uses TRBV27 and TRBJ1-1; no firm D call. The receptor was derived from a girl aged 2-10 years with multiple sclerosis. CDR3 sequence (DNA): TGTGCCAGCAGTTCCCCCGGGCTGAACACTGAAGCTTTCTTT. Protein sequence: CASSSPGLNTEAFF.